Each of the 27 T cell receptor beta chains below was sequenced from the same sample in a study of memory CD4+ T cells and cytomegalovirus serostatus. The sort gate was single viable CD3+CD4+CD8-CD45RO+ cells for memory CD4+ T cells. TCRdb keeps only in-frame clones here, not all; method: immunoSEQ multiplex PCR. The sample contains tens of thousands of clones, about 68% of which appear only once. The material sequenced was memory CD4+ T cells from blood. These receptors all stem from an adult in good health and CMV-seropositive.

This clone was picked up a small number of times. The chain couples TRBV6-5 to TRBJ1-4; 8 bases align to TRBD1. CDR3 length equals 15 residues. Trimming cost V 4 bases and J 8 bases; bases outside gene matches: 9. Germline V gene data show CDR1 as MNHEY and CDR2 as SVGAGI. The CDR3 DNA follows: TGTGCCAGCAGTTCCCCGCGGACAGGGCACGAAAAACTGTTTTTT. It specifies CASSSPRTGHEKLFF.

The V gene is TRBV29-1, the J gene TRBJ1-5, with 7 bases fitting TRBD1. Germline-derived CDR1 and CDR2 are SQVTM and ANQGSEA. The V gene end was trimmed by 7 bases and the J gene end by 2 bases; junction bases not matched to a gene: 11. The CDR3 is 15 residues long. For the CDR3, the DNA is TGCAGCGCCATGTTCGGCGGGACAGGCAATCAGCCCCAGCATTTT. Its protein is CSAMFGGTGNQPQHF. Full variable domain (missing parts from reference TRBV29-1 and TRBJ1-5): SAVISQKPSRDICQRGTSLTIQCQVDSQVTMMFWYRQQPGQSLTLIATANQGSEATYESGFVIDKFPISRPNLTFSTLTVSNMSPEDSSIYLCSAMFGGTGNQPQHFGDGTRLSIL.

A few counts support this clone. The rearrangement links TRBV7-9 to TRBJ2-1, with D possibly matching TRBD1 (5 bases). The CDR3 totals 12 residues. Looked up from germline, CDR1 is SEHNR and CDR2 is FQNEAQ (reference sequence). V lost 0 bases and J lost 9, with 6 bases in between. CDR3 DNA sequence: TGTGCCAGCAGCTTAGCGCAGGGTGAGCAGTTCTTC. Its protein is CASSLAQGEQFF. The variable domain in full, completed from reference TRBV7-9 and TRBJ2-1, reads DTGVSQNPRHKITKRGQNVTFRCDPISEHNRLYWYRQTLGQGPEFLTYFQNEAQLEKSRLLSDRFSAERPKGSFSTLEIQRTEQGDSAMYLCASSLAQGEQFFGPGTRLTVL.

This clone was seen a few times. This chain joins TRBV7-2 and TRBJ1-5, with D perhaps matching TRBD1 (5 bases). V gave up 5 bases and J gave up 6 bases, with 11 bases separating them. CDR1 is SGHTA, CDR2 FQGNSA, per germline. The CDR3 sequence is 13 residues long. CDR3 in amino acids: CASSTSGIQPQHF. The CDR3 DNA sequence: TGTGCCAGCAGCACTTCAGGGATTCAGCCCCAGCATTTT.

J is TRBJ2-3 and V is TRBV11-3; D unclear. The ends were cut back, 2 bases at V and 9 bases at J, with 15 bases in the middle. From germline, CDR1 is SGHNT and CDR2 YENEEA. The CDR3 length is 14 residues. CDR3 in amino acids: CASSLPSGRSTQYF. The CDR3 DNA follows: TGTGCCAGCAGCTTACCCTCAGGACGCTCCACGCAGTATTTT. The variable domain in full, completed from reference TRBV11-3 and TRBJ2-3, reads EAGVVQSPRYKIIEKKQPVAFWCNPISGHNTLYWYLQNLGQGPELLIRYENEEAVDDSQLPKDRFSAERLKGVDSTLKIQPAELGDSAVYLCASSLPSGRSTQYFGPGTRLTVL.

The V gene is TRBV7-2, the J gene TRBJ2-6; 10 nucleotides agree with TRBD1. J lost 6 bases, V lost 5 bases, and 4 bases had no gene match. Germline CDR1 is SGHTA and CDR2 is FQGNSA. CDR3 length: 15 residues. The CDR3 sequence: CASSQTGGKANVLTF. The CDR3 nucleotides are TGTGCCAGCAGCCAGACAGGGGGCAAGGCCAACGTCCTGACTTTC.

This clone appeared a few times. V usage is TRBV29-1 and J usage is TRBJ1-5; TRBD1 is a possible D gene (6 bases). Per the germline V gene, CDR1 is SQVTM and CDR2 is ANQGSEA. Trimming pared 6 bases from V and 0 bases from J, leaving 12 bases between. This CDR3 is 14 amino acids long. The CDR3 region has the DNA TGCAGCGTGGGGGCGGGGGATAGCAATCAGCCCCAGCATTTT. Its protein is CSVGAGDSNQPQHF.

There are a few counts of this clone. The chain uses TRBV28 and TRBJ1-4; tentative D call: TRBD1 (5 bases). The length of the CDR3 is 16 residues. V dropped 3 bases and J dropped 6 bases, with 17 bases sitting between them. Germline CDR1 and CDR2: MDHEN and SYDVKM. The CDR3: CASSFASPRRDEKLFF. CDR3 DNA sequence: TGTGCCAGCAGTTTTGCTAGCCCCCGCAGGGATGAAAAACTGTTTTTT. Using reference TRBV28 and TRBJ1-4 for the parts outside the CDR3, the full variable domain is DVKVTQSSRYLVKRTGEKVFLECVQDMDHENMFWYRQDPGLGLRLIYFSYDVKMKEKGDIPEGYSVSREKKERFSLILESASTNQTSMYLCASSFASPRRDEKLFFGSGTQLSVL.

The chain has TRBV14 and TRBJ2-7; possible D gene TRBD2, 5 bases. This CDR3 has 13 amino acids. The V gene lost 2 bases and the J gene lost 4 bases, with 9 bases spanning the gap. The germline gives CDR1 SGHDN, CDR2 FVKESK. DNA for the CDR3: TGTGCCAGCAGCCAATTGGAGGATTACGAGCAGTACGTC. It yields the protein CASSQLEDYEQYV.

V is TRBV7-9 and J is TRBJ2-3; 13 positions match TRBD2. Trimming cost V 4 bases and J 4 bases; bases outside gene matches: 14. Germline CDR1 is SEHNR and CDR2 is FQNEAQ (reference sequence). The CDR3 runs 19 residues. DNA of the CDR3: TGTGCCAGCAGCTCCCCCTTCGGACTAGCGGGAGCCGTGGCAGATACGCAGTATTTT. Protein product: CASSSPFGLAGAVADTQYF.

The CDR3 sequence: CASSLAPTSGNTIYF. In nucleotides, the CDR3 is TGTGCCAGCAGCTTAGCCCCCACCTCTGGAAACACCATATATTTT. The chain is built from TRBV7-8 and TRBJ1-3, with no clear D. The CDR3 covers 15 residues. The germline V gene encodes CDR1 SGHVS and CDR2 FQNEAQ. Trimming took off 0 bases at V and 0 bases at J, with 6 bases between the two ends.

The rearrangement links TRBV2 to TRBJ2-1; TRBD1 might be the D (5 bases). Germline V CDR1 and CDR2: SNHLY, FYNNEI. The V gene lost 2 bases and the J gene lost 8 bases, with 10 bases spanning the gap. The CDR3 has 13 residues. The chain's CDR3 is CASSETGIHEQFF. The CDR3 DNA sequence: TGTGCCAGCAGTGAAACAGGTATACATGAGCAGTTCTTC. Together with reference TRBV2 and TRBJ2-1, the CDR3 gives the full variable domain: EPEVTQTPSHQVTQMGQEVILRCVPISNHLYFYWYRQILGQKVEFLVSFYNNEISEKSEIFDDQFSVERPDGSNFTLKIRSTKLEDSAMYFCASSETGIHEQFFGPGTRLTVL.

This clone was detected a few times. The gene calls are TRBV27 and TRBJ2-3; D tentatively reads TRBD1 or TRBD2 (5 bases each). Germline values: CDR1 MNHEY, CDR2 SMNVEV (reference sequence). The CDR3 runs to 15 residues. Trimming removed 3 bases from V and 0 bases from J, with 10 bases in between. CDR3 loop: CASSFRDLSTDTQYF. The CDR3 DNA reads as TGTGCCAGCAGTTTCCGGGACCTTAGCACAGATACGCAGTATTTT.

This chain links TRBV28 with TRBJ2-1; 10 bases fit TRBD1. CDR3 length: 16 amino acids. The J segment lost 8 bases and the V segment lost 7 bases, leaving 14 bases of the junction unmatched. The germline CDR1 and CDR2 sequences are MDHEN and SYDVKM. CDR3: CASNAYGTGDTDEQFF. The CDR3 DNA sequence: TGTGCCAGCAACGCGTACGGGACAGGGGATACGGATGAGCAGTTCTTC.

The rearrangement uses TRBV7-8 and TRBJ2-7, with a weak D call TRBD1 (7 bases). Trimming stripped 5 bases from V and 6 bases from J, with 17 bases between. The CDR3 covers 14 residues. The germline gives CDR1 SGHVS, CDR2 FQNEAQ. The chain's CDR3 is CASSQAGRGSEQYV. In nucleotides, the CDR3 is TGTGCCAGCAGCCAAGCGGGCAGGGGGAGCGAGCAGTACGTC.

The chain recombines TRBV6-5 with TRBJ2-5; no clear D gene. CDR1 is MNHEY and CDR2 is SVGAGI in the germline V gene. V was trimmed by 4 bases and J by 2 bases, leaving 14 bases between them. CDR3 length: 15 amino acids. The CDR3, as DNA: TGTGCCAGCAGTTCCAGGCCAACGCTGCAAGAGACCCAGTACTTC. Translating it yields CASSSRPTLQETQYF.

The genes are TRBV7-2 and TRBJ2-3; D is possibly TRBD2 (6 bases). Germline values: CDR1 SGHTA, CDR2 FQGNSA. CDR3 length: 15 amino acids. Deletions cut 5 bases from V and 2 bases from J, with 14 bases between. The CDR3 DNA follows: TGTGCCAGCAGCCAGAATGGACTATACACAGATACGCAGTATTTT. Translated, it gives CASSQNGLYTDTQYF.

This sequence joins TRBV5-6 and TRBJ1-1; D is possibly TRBD1 (6 bases). Germline V gives CDR1 SGHDT, CDR2 YYEEEE. The CDR3 spans 16 residues. Trimming left V 0 bases short and J 4 bases short, with 16 bases between. CDR3 sequence: CASSLVSGGYSTEAFF. The DNA for the CDR3 is TGTGCCAGCAGCTTGGTCTCGGGGGGCTACAGCACTGAAGCTTTCTTT.

The genes are TRBV7-8 and TRBJ2-7, with D perhaps matching TRBD2 (6 bases). CDR1 SGHVS and CDR2 FQNEAQ come from the germline V gene. Trimming shortened V by 5 bases and J by 6 bases, and 14 bases separated the two germline ends. This CDR3 region has 13 residues. The DNA of the CDR3 is TGTGCCAGCAGCCCGGACTACGTCTCCGAGCAGTACGTC. It translates to CASSPDYVSEQYV.

The J gene is TRBJ2-7, the V gene TRBV28, with D hard to call. Germline V gene data show CDR1 as MDHEN and CDR2 as SYDVKM. Trimming removed 6 bases from V and 4 bases from J, with 10 bases in between. There are 12 residues in the CDR3. CDR3 DNA: TGTGCCAGCAGCCCTTCTGGGTACGAGCAGTACTTC. Protein product: CASSPSGYEQYF.

The V and J genes are TRBV30 and TRBJ1-5; unclear D gene. The V end was cut by 7 bases, the J end by 3 bases, with 13 bases between. Germline values: CDR1 GTSNPN, CDR2 SVGIG (reference sequence). The CDR3 extends over 13 amino acids. The CDR3 protein is CASNPGFNQPQHF. The CDR3, as DNA: TGTGCCTCCAACCCGGGGTTCAATCAGCCCCAGCATTTT.

V gene TRBV7-9 combines with J gene TRBJ2-6, with no clear D. The germline gives CDR1 SEHNR, CDR2 FQNEAQ (reference sequence). Trimming shortened V by 2 bases and J by 1 base, and 9 bases separated the two germline ends. This CDR3 comprises 16 residues. The CDR3 reads CASSLWGRSGANVLTF. The CDR3 coding sequence is TGTGCCAGCAGCTTATGGGGAAGATCTGGGGCCAACGTCCTGACTTTC.

The chain joins TRBV5-1 to TRBJ2-7, with TRBD1 matching 7 bases. CDR1 and CDR2 from the germline V gene are SGHRS and YFSETQ. This CDR3 spans 13 amino acids. The junction had 2 bases not matched to a gene; V was cut back by 2 bases and J by 3 bases. Here the CDR3 DNA reads TGCGCCAGCAGCTTAGGGACAGTCTACGAGCAGTACTTC. This translates into CASSLGTVYEQYF. Full variable domain (rest looked up from reference TRBV5-1 and TRBJ2-7): KAGVTQTPRYLIKTRGQQVTLSCSPISGHRSVSWYQQTPGQGLQFLFEYFSETQRNKGNFPGRFSGRQFSNSRSEMNVSTLELGDSALYLCASSLGTVYEQYFGPGTRLTVT.

This chain links TRBV2 with TRBJ2-2, with TRBD1 identical over 12 bases. Germline CDR1 reads SNHLY; CDR2 reads FYNNEI. The CDR3 has 16 amino acids. J lost 5 bases, V lost 7 bases, and 8 bases had no gene match. CDR3 DNA sequence: TGTGCCAGCACCAGGGGGGACAGGGGGCAGACCGGGGAGCTGTTTTTT. Its protein product is CASTRGDRGQTGELFF.

This chain uses TRBV21-1 with TRBJ2-4. TRBV21-1 is given as a pseudogene. The CDR3 length is 13 residues. Here the CDR3 DNA reads TGTGCCAGCAGCAAGTGGCTGAGTTCGGGCCGGTACTTC. Translation: CASSKWLSSGRYF.

This clone was seen a single time. The chain employs TRBV9 and TRBJ1-5; possible D gene TRBD1, 5 bases. The CDR3 sequence is 13 residues long. Germline V CDR1 and CDR2: SGDLS, YYNGEE. The V gene lost 0 bases and the J gene lost 6 bases, with 7 bases spanning the gap. CDR3 bases: TGTGCCAGCAGCGTAGGGCAGGGTCAGCCCCAGCATTTT. Translation gives CASSVGQGQPQHF.

The J gene is TRBJ2-3, the V gene TRBV6-1; no firm D call. CDR1 is MNHNS and CDR2 is SASEGT in the germline V gene. The CDR3 has 12 amino acids. Between the trimmed V and J ends, which lost 3 bases and 5 bases, there was a span of 6 bases. CDR3 DNA sequence: TGTGCCAGCAGTGAGGTAGGAGATACGCAGTATTTT. This encodes CASSEVGDTQYF.